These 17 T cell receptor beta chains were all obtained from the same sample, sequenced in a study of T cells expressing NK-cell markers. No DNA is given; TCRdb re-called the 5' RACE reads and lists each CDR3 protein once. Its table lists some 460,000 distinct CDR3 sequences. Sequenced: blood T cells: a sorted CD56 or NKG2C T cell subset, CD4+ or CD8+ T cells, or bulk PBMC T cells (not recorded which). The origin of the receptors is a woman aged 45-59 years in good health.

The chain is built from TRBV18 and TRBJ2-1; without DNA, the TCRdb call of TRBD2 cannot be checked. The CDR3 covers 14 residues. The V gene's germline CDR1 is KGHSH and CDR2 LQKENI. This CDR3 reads CASSPALAGGEQFF.

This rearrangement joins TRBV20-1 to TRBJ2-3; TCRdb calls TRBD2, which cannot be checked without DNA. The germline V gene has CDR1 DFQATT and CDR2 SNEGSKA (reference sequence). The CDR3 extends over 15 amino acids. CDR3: CSAETRELGTDTQYF.

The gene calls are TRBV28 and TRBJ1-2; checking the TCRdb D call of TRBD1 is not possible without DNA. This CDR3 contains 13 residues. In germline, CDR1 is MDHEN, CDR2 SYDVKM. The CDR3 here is CASTITGVYGYTF.

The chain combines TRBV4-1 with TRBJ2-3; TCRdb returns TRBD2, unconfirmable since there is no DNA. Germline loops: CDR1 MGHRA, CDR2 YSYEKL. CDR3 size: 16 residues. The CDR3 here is CASSQAPGGPGGTQYF.

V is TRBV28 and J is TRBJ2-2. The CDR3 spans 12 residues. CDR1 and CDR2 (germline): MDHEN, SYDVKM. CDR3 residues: CASKKETGELFF.

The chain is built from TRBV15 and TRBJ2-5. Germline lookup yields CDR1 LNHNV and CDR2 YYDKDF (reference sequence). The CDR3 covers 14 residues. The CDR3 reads CATSIVADQETQYF.

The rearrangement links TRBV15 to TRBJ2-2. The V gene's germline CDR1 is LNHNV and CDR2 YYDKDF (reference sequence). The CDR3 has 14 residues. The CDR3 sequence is CATSRAGTGGELFF.

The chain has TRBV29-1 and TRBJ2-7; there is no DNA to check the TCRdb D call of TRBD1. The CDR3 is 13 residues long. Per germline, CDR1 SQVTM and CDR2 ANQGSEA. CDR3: CSAEDRDRAEQYF.

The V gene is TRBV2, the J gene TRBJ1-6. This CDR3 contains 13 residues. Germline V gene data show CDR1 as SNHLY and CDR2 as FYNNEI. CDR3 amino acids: CASRDGPRTPLHF.

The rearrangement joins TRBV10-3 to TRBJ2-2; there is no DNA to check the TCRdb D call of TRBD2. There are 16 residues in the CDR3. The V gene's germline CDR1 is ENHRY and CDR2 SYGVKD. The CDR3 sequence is CAISVAPSGNTGELFF.

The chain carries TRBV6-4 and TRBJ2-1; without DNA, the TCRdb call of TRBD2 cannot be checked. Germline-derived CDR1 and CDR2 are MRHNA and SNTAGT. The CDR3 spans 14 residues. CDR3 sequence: CASPRLAGGNEQFF.

CDR3 sequence: CSARVSGVWSETQYF. V gene TRBV20-1 combines with J gene TRBJ2-5; checking the TCRdb D call of TRBD2 is not possible without DNA. CDR3 length: 15 amino acids. Germline V gene data show CDR1 as DFQATT and CDR2 as SNEGSKA (reference sequence).

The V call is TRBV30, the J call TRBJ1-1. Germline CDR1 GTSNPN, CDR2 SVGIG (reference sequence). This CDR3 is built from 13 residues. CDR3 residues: CAWSVLVNTEAFF.

The CDR3 region is CASGVVEGLPNEQFF. The chain joins TRBV5-1 to TRBJ2-1; TCRdb reports TRBD2, a call that lacks DNA to check it against. CDR3 size: 15 residues. Germline V gene data show CDR1 as SGHRS and CDR2 as YFSETQ.

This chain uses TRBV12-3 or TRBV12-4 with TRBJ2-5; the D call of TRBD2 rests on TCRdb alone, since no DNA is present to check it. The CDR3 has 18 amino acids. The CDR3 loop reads CASSLVSAFPSSEETQYF.

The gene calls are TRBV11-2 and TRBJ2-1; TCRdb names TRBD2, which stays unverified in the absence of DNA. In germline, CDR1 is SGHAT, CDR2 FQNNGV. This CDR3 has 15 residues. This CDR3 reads CASSSLAGKYNEQFF.

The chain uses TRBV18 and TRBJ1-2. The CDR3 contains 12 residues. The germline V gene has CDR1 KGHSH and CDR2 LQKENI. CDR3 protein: CASSPMTWGYTF.